Each of the 24 T cell receptor beta chains below was sequenced from the same sample in a study of shared clonotypes between healthy human individuals. Terminally differentiated effector memory CD45RA+ cells were excluded by CCR7 positive selection of CD45RO-negative cells. Measured with immunoSEQ multiplex PCR; TCRdb has only the in-frame clones, and not every one. The sample yields 600,000 or so clones, about 98% seen once. Sequencing used naive CD8+ T cells sorted from blood. These receptors all come from a man aged 25-45 years in good health.

The rearrangement joins TRBV7-9 to TRBJ2-1, with D hard to call. Germline V gene sequence: CDR1 SEHNR, CDR2 FQNEAQ (reference sequence). This CDR3 is 15 amino acids long. V shed 4 bases and J shed 7 bases, with 17 bases lying between them. The CDR3 sequence is CASSSAVATRNEQFF. CDR3 in DNA: TGTGCCAGCAGCTCCGCGGTGGCGACTCGTAATGAGCAGTTCTTC.

The chain combines TRBV14 with TRBJ2-7; D not resolved. Germline V lookup: CDR1 SGHDN, CDR2 FVKESK. V was clipped by 0 bases and J by 5 bases, with 8 bases between them. CDR3 length equals 13 residues. The CDR3 coding sequence is TGTGCCAGCAGCCAAGATCCCAGTGACGAGCAGTACTTC. It is translated as CASSQDPSDEQYF. Full variable domain (missing parts from reference TRBV14 and TRBJ2-7): EAGVTQFPSHSVIEKGQTVTLRCDPISGHDNLYWYRRVMGKEIKFLLHFVKESKQDESGMPNNRFLAERTGGTYSTLKVQPAELEDSGVYFCASSQDPSDEQYFGPGTRLTVT.

The chain recombines TRBV27 with TRBJ2-3; unclear D gene. This CDR3 has 18 amino acids. Between the trimmed V and J ends, which lost 4 bases and 0 bases, there was a span of 20 bases. Germline CDR1 and CDR2: MNHEY and SMNVEV (reference sequence). CDR3 in amino acids: CASSSGWVGEISTDTQYF. In nucleotides, the CDR3 is TGTGCCAGCAGTTCCGGTTGGGTAGGCGAGATTAGCACAGATACGCAGTATTTT.

The chain couples TRBV9 to TRBJ2-1, with D hard to call. Germline CDR1 reads SGDLS; CDR2 reads YYNGEE. The CDR3 has 15 amino acids. Trimming pared 0 bases from V and 6 bases from J, leaving 13 bases between. The CDR3 reads CASSVEVLEANEQFF. The DNA of the CDR3 is TGTGCCAGCAGCGTAGAGGTCCTAGAAGCCAATGAGCAGTTCTTC.

The V and J genes are TRBV7-9 and TRBJ1-5; 8 nucleotides match TRBD1. From germline, CDR1 is SEHNR and CDR2 FQNEAQ (reference sequence). J lost 9 bases, V lost 5 bases, and 6 bases had no gene match. The CDR3 length is 13 residues. CDR3 coding DNA: TGTGCCAGCAGCGGGACAGGCTCTCGGCCCCAGCATTTT. Translating it yields CASSGTGSRPQHF.

V gene TRBV29-1 combines with J gene TRBJ2-1; 13 positions match TRBD2. The CDR3 consists of 14 residues. J gave up 7 bases and V 3 bases, and 3 bases lay outside the gene matches. Germline lookup yields CDR1 SQVTM and CDR2 ANQGSEA. CDR3 loop: CSVDTSGGGNEQFF. The CDR3 DNA is TGCAGCGTTGATACTAGCGGGGGGGGTAATGAGCAGTTCTTC.

DNA of the CDR3: TGTGCCTGGAGTGTATCGCAGGGAGCCTACGAGCAGTACTTC. Its translation: CAWSVSQGAYEQYF. This chain joins TRBV30 and TRBJ2-7; either TRBD1 or TRBD2 may supply D (5 bases each). Germline V gene lookup returns CDR1 GTSNPN and CDR2 SVGIG (reference sequence). The CDR3 has 14 amino acids. Trimming left V 0 bases short and J 2 bases short, with 11 bases between.

The chain carries TRBV4-1 and TRBJ2-3; no clear D gene. The germline gives CDR1 MGHRA, CDR2 YSYEKL. This CDR3 is 14 amino acids long. The ends were cut back, 2 bases at V and 1 base at J, with 7 bases in the middle. The CDR3 region is CASSQSSGTDTQYF. The CDR3 DNA reads as TGCGCCAGCAGCCAATCGAGCGGCACAGATACGCAGTATTTT.

This clone was seen once. DNA for the CDR3: TGTGCCAGCAGCACTCCCGGGACAGGGGACCTTAGCACAGATACGCAGTATTTT. Amino acids: CASSTPGTGDLSTDTQYF. The chain employs TRBV5-6 and TRBJ2-3; 10 nucleotides line up with TRBD1. The V segment lost 4 bases and the J segment 0 bases; nucleotides outside the gene matches: 11. The length of the CDR3 is 18 residues. Per the germline V gene, CDR1 is SGHDT and CDR2 is YYEEEE.

This sequence joins TRBV19 and TRBJ2-7, with D tentatively TRBD1 (6 bases). Trimming shortened V by 8 bases and J by 6 bases, and 17 bases separated the two germline ends. CDR1 LNHDA and CDR2 SQIVND come from the germline V gene (reference sequence). CDR3 size: 13 residues. CDR3 coding DNA: TGTGCCAGTTGGGGGCGAGGGATGGGCGAGCAGTACTTC. Translating gives CASWGRGMGEQYF.

The chain is built from TRBV27 and TRBJ2-5, with D hard to call. CDR1 and CDR2 (germline): MNHEY, SMNVEV (reference sequence). With 4 bases removed from V and 2 bases from J, the gap between germline ends came to 8 bases. The CDR3 runs 13 residues. This CDR3 is CASSYMEQETQYF. Here the CDR3 DNA reads TGTGCCAGCAGTTACATGGAGCAAGAGACCCAGTACTTC.

The gene calls are TRBV4-3 and TRBJ1-1; D might be TRBD1 (5 bases). This CDR3 comprises 15 residues. With 0 bases removed from V and 3 bases from J, the gap between germline ends came to 11 bases. Germline V gene lookup returns CDR1 LGHNA and CDR2 YSLEER. The CDR3 region is CASSQDKSGYTEAFF. The CDR3 DNA reads as TGCGCCAGCAGCCAAGATAAGTCAGGGTACACTGAAGCTTTCTTT.

The chain recombines TRBV18 with TRBJ2-3; no reliable D call. Germline assignment: CDR1 KGHSH and CDR2 LQKENI. CDR3 size: 15 residues. V was trimmed by 2 bases and J by 0 bases, leaving 9 bases between them. The CDR3 DNA reads TGTGCCAGCTCACCAATAGGGTTTAGCACAGATACGCAGTATTTT. Translation gives CASSPIGFSTDTQYF.

CDR3 sequence reads: CSTSVDWNTGELFF. Written as DNA, the CDR3 is TGCAGCACTAGCGTCGATTGGAACACCGGGGAGCTGTTTTTT. J is TRBJ2-2 and V is TRBV29-1, with TRBD2 identical over 7 bases. The ends lost 8 bases at V and 1 base at J; junction bases unmatched: 7. The CDR3 runs 14 residues. Looked up from germline, CDR1 is SQVTM and CDR2 is ANQGSEA.

The chain recombines TRBV28 with TRBJ2-7, with D possibly matching TRBD2 (7 bases). Germline CDR1 reads MDHEN; CDR2 reads SYDVKM. Between the trimmed V and J ends, which lost 5 bases and 3 bases, there was a span of 17 bases. The CDR3 length is 15 residues. Here the CDR3 DNA reads TGTGCCAGCAGTCCCCTCGGGGGGCTGAACTACGAGCAGTACTTC. Its translation is CASSPLGGLNYEQYF.

The rearrangement uses TRBV7-8 and TRBJ2-5, with D tentatively TRBD2 (5 bases). Germline CDR1 reads SGHVS; CDR2 reads FQNEAQ. The CDR3 is made up of 12 amino acids. Between the trimmed V and J ends, which lost 5 bases and 5 bases, there was a span of 9 bases. CDR3 amino acids: CASSGSRETQYF. CDR3 coding DNA: TGTGCCAGCAGCGGGAGCAGGGAGACCCAGTACTTC.

This chain links TRBV29-1 with TRBJ2-6, with TRBD1 identical over 8 bases. This CDR3 region has 15 residues. V was pared by 6 bases and J by 0 bases, with 4 bases of the junction left unmatched. CDR1 is SQVTM, CDR2 ANQGSEA, per germline. DNA for the CDR3: TGCAGCGTGGCGGACAGGGCCTCTGGGGCCAACGTCCTGACTTTC. The encoded protein is CSVADRASGANVLTF. The entire variable domain, with the rest obtained from reference TRBV29-1 and TRBJ2-6, is as follows: SAVISQKPSRDICQRGTSLTIQCQVDSQVTMMFWYRQQPGQSLTLIATANQGSEATYESGFVIDKFPISRPNLTFSTLTVSNMSPEDSSIYLCSVADRASGANVLTFGAGSRLTVL.

The chain is built from TRBV9 and TRBJ2-2, with TRBD2 matching 9 bases. CDR1 SGDLS and CDR2 YYNGEE come from the germline V gene. The CDR3 extends over 17 amino acids. V was pared by 3 bases and J by 4 bases, with 10 bases of the junction left unmatched. The CDR3 spells CASSEGPGGRATGELFF. As DNA, the CDR3 is TGTGCCAGCAGCGAGGGTCCAGGCGGGAGGGCCACCGGGGAGCTGTTTTTT.

This clone appeared a single time. V usage is TRBV5-1 and J usage is TRBJ2-1; the D is unclear. Trimming took off 0 bases at V and 8 bases at J, with 9 bases between the two ends. Germline V gives CDR1 SGHRS, CDR2 YFSETQ. The CDR3 has 13 residues. CDR3 sequence: CASSLAFVDEQFF. CDR3 nucleotide sequence: TGCGCCAGCAGCTTGGCCTTCGTGGATGAGCAGTTCTTC.

V and J are TRBV29-1 and TRBJ2-7; 9 bases fit TRBD1. Germline V gives CDR1 SQVTM, CDR2 ANQGSEA. This CDR3 has 15 residues. The V gene end was trimmed by 3 bases and the J gene end by 0 bases; junction bases not matched to a gene: 6. CDR3 region: CSVELGQGYSYEQYF. In nucleotides, the CDR3 is TGCAGCGTTGAGCTCGGACAGGGGTACTCCTACGAGCAGTACTTC.

The chain carries TRBV6-6 and TRBJ2-1, with a tentative D call TRBD2 (6 bases). The CDR3 totals 15 residues. The ends were cut back, 2 bases at V and 0 bases at J, with 8 bases in the middle. Germline assignment: CDR1 MNHNY and CDR2 SVGAGI (reference sequence). CDR3 DNA: TGTGCCAGCAGTTACGGGGGGAGCTCCTACAATGAGCAGTTCTTC. This codes for CASSYGGSSYNEQFF.

The rearrangement links TRBV21-1 to TRBJ2-7; no check of the table's D call, TRBD2, against the DNA was made. TRBV21-1 is an annotated pseudogene. CDR3 length: 15 amino acids. CDR3 sequence (DNA): TGTGCCAGCAGCAAACGTCCTAGCGTGATCCACGAGCAGTACTTC. Translating it yields CASSKRPSVIHEQYF.

CDR3 bases: TGTGCCAGCAGCTTAAATAGCGGGAGGGCCGATGAGCAGTTCTTC. It specifies CASSLNSGRADEQFF. This chain links TRBV7-8 with TRBJ2-1; TRBD2 agrees at 11 bases. The J segment lost 8 bases and the V segment lost 2 bases, leaving 5 bases of the junction unmatched. CDR1 SGHVS and CDR2 FQNEAQ come from the germline V gene. CDR3 length: 15 residues.

This rearrangement joins TRBV29-1 to TRBJ2-1; 11 nucleotides align to TRBD2. After removal of 1 base from V and 4 bases from J, the junction contained 3 bases not matched to a gene. Germline-derived CDR1 and CDR2 are SQVTM and ANQGSEA. This CDR3 contains 15 residues. CDR3 amino acids: CSVEGGLAVYNEQFF. The CDR3 nucleotides read TGCAGCGTTGAAGGGGGACTAGCGGTTTACAATGAGCAGTTCTTC.